This TCR beta chain originates from a study of T cells after posttransplantation cyclophosphamide. Germline CDR1 reads LNHDA; CDR2 reads SQIVND (reference sequence). This CDR3 has 13 residues. TCRdb keeps only in-frame clones here, not all; method: immunoSEQ multiplex PCR. The table has about 52,000 clones, 94% seen once. The sample comprised PBMCs. This chain links TRBV19 with TRBJ2-5, with unresolved D. The end of the DNA is better explained by TRBJ2-7, so the J call may be wrong. The receptor was derived from a woman aged 25 to 39 in good health and a related stem cell transplant donor. CDR3 in amino acids: CASSLSSNYEQYF. Written as DNA, the CDR3 is TGTGCCAGTAGTTTGTCATCTAACTACGAGCAGTACTTC.